These 22 T cell receptor beta chains originate from one sample sequenced in a study of cytomegalovirus exposure and HLA in healthy donors. Profiled with immunoSEQ multiplex PCR; TCRdb holds only in-frame clones, not every one. The repertoire holds 150,000 to 200,000 clones, with around four fifths as singletons. Sequencing used PBMCs. These receptors all stem from a man aged 18 to 30 in good health and CMV-seropositive.

The chain couples TRBV6-1 to TRBJ2-3; perhaps TRBD2 as D (7 bases). V lost 7 bases and J lost 13, with 27 bases in between. Germline V gives CDR1 MNHNS, CDR2 SASEGT. The CDR3 loop spans 15 amino acids. The CDR3 region is CASKGRLAGQPGEYF. CDR3 nucleotide sequence: TGTGCCAGCAAAGGGAGACTAGCCGGGCAGCCAGGGGAGTATTTT.

V is TRBV9 and J is TRBJ2-7, with 7 bases aligning to TRBD2. Germline V gene lookup returns CDR1 SGDLS and CDR2 YYNGEE. The junction had 6 bases not matched to a gene; V was cut back by 4 bases and J by 5 bases. The CDR3 covers 13 residues. For the CDR3, the DNA is TGTGCCAGCAGCCCCCACAGCGGGGACGAGCAGTACTTC. It encodes CASSPHSGDEQYF.

This chain uses TRBV5-1 with TRBJ2-1; the D gene is possibly TRBD1 (6 bases). The CDR3 runs 13 residues. The V end lost 5 bases, the J end lost 4 bases, and 10 bases lay between the germline ends. Germline values: CDR1 SGHRS, CDR2 YFSETQ. The CDR3 coding sequence is TGCGCCAGCAGGGACAGCCAATACAATGAGCAGTTCTTC. The encoded protein is CASRDSQYNEQFF.

CDR3 nucleotide sequence: TGTGCCAGCGGATCGGGACAGGGAGGTTATGGCTACACCTTC. Its translation is CASGSGQGGYGYTF. V usage is TRBV28 and J usage is TRBJ1-2; TRBD1 matches 9 bases. CDR1 and CDR2 from the germline V gene are MDHEN and SYDVKM. This CDR3 has 14 residues. Trimming cost V 8 bases and J 5 bases; bases outside gene matches: 9.

The chain is built from TRBV5-6 and TRBJ1-2; D is unclear. The germline gives CDR1 SGHDT, CDR2 YYEEEE. The CDR3 spans 14 residues. The V end lost 2 bases, the J end lost 6 bases, and 14 bases lay between the germline ends. This CDR3 reads CASSLRTRGDGYTF. As DNA, the CDR3 is TGTGCCAGCAGCTTACGTACTCGGGGAGATGGCTACACCTTC.

This chain links TRBV18 with TRBJ1-1; D perhaps matches TRBD1 (6 bases). This CDR3 spans 16 amino acids. The germline CDR1 and CDR2 sequences are KGHSH and LQKENI. The V end lost 0 bases, the J end lost 1 base, and 12 bases lay between the germline ends. The CDR3 region is CASSPPGTGQNTEAFF. The CDR3 DNA sequence: TGTGCCAGCTCACCACCGGGAACAGGGCAGAACACTGAAGCTTTCTTT.

The rearrangement joins TRBV28 to TRBJ2-1, with 9 nucleotides matching TRBD2. The length of the CDR3 is 16 residues. Germline V gene lookup returns CDR1 MDHEN and CDR2 SYDVKM. With V trimmed by 1 base and J by 7 bases, 8 bases remained unmatched. The CDR3 loop is CASSLSRGRAMNEQFF. The DNA for the CDR3 is TGTGCCAGCAGTTTATCCCGCGGGAGGGCGATGAATGAGCAGTTCTTC.

The chain carries TRBV5-1 and TRBJ1-2; maybe TRBD1 (5 bases). CDR3 length: 14 residues. Trimming took 0 bases from V and 7 from J, leaving 13 bases between them. Germline V lookup: CDR1 SGHRS, CDR2 YFSETQ. The CDR3 DNA reads as TGCGCCAGCAGCTTGGCCGGGGGTACGGGTGGCTACACCTTC. Amino acids: CASSLAGGTGGYTF.

The chain combines TRBV18 with TRBJ2-2; D is uncertain. The CDR3 sequence is 15 residues long. CDR1 KGHSH and CDR2 LQKENI come from the germline V gene. Between the trimmed V and J ends, which lost 2 bases and 2 bases, there was a span of 9 bases. The CDR3 bases are TGTGCCAGCTCACCATTTTCAGTCAACACCGGGGAGCTGTTTTTT. Protein sequence: CASSPFSVNTGELFF. The variable domain in full, completed from reference TRBV18 and TRBJ2-2, reads NAGVMQNPRHLVRRRGQEARLRCSPMKGHSHVYWYRQLPEEGLKFMVYLQKENIIDESGMPKERFSAEFPKEGPSILRIQQVVRGDSAAYFCASSPFSVNTGELFFGEGSRLTVL.

This chain uses TRBV9 with TRBJ2-3, with 7 bases fitting TRBD2. Trimming cost V 4 bases and J 3 bases; bases outside gene matches: 11. From germline, CDR1 is SGDLS and CDR2 YYNGEE. This CDR3 is 16 amino acids long. DNA for the CDR3: TGTGCCAGCAGCCCCCATGGGAGGGCGGGAACAGATACGCAGTATTTT. Translation gives CASSPHGRAGTDTQYF.

This chain uses TRBV11-2 with TRBJ2-7; no reliable D call. This CDR3 region has 13 residues. The V gene's germline CDR1 is SGHAT and CDR2 FQNNGV. V was cut by 1 base and J by 0 bases, with 4 bases left in between. The chain's CDR3 is CASSLVSSYEQYF. The CDR3 DNA sequence: TGTGCCAGCAGCTTAGTTAGCTCCTACGAGCAGTACTTC.

This clone is a singleton in its sample. The chain combines TRBV28 with TRBJ2-7, with 8 bases matching TRBD1. V lost 7 bases, J lost 4 bases, and 12 bases stayed unmatched. The CDR3 contains 15 residues. Germline V gives CDR1 MDHEN, CDR2 SYDVKM. This CDR3 reads CASTPTGTGKYEQYF. DNA for the CDR3: TGTGCCAGCACACCCACCGGGACAGGAAAATACGAGCAGTACTTC.

This chain connects TRBV29-1 to TRBJ1-2; 8 bases match TRBD1. Germline CDR1 and CDR2: SQVTM and ANQGSEA. Trimming at V came to 3 bases and at J to 3 bases, leaving 0 bases not matched to a gene. The CDR3 is 12 amino acids. CDR3 sequence: CSVEGQDYGYTF. CDR3 coding DNA: TGCAGCGTTGAGGGACAGGACTATGGCTACACCTTC.

This rearrangement joins TRBV5-1 to TRBJ2-1; 9 bases fit TRBD2. The V gene end was trimmed by 3 bases and the J gene end by 7 bases; junction bases not matched to a gene: 8. The CDR3 spans 15 residues. Germline values: CDR1 SGHRS, CDR2 YFSETQ. CDR3 protein: CASSSLAGQLNEQFF. Written as DNA, the CDR3 is TGCGCCAGCAGCTCTCTAGCGGGACAATTAAATGAGCAGTTCTTC.

The chain has TRBV27 and TRBJ1-5, with TRBD1 as a possible D gene (6 bases). V was cut by 5 bases and J by 6 bases, with 14 bases left in between. Germline CDR1 is MNHEY and CDR2 is SMNVEV (reference sequence). The CDR3 is made up of 14 amino acids. CDR3 DNA sequence: TGTGCCAGCAGTCCCGACCGCAGGGGTCAGCCCCAGCATTTT. This encodes CASSPDRRGQPQHF.

The chain has TRBV30 and TRBJ2-3; 8 bases are shared with TRBD2. The CDR3 has 13 residues. CDR1 is GTSNPN and CDR2 is SVGIG in the germline V gene (reference sequence). V lost 5 bases, J lost 3 bases, and 4 bases stayed unmatched. This CDR3 is CAWGLASTDTQYF. DNA of the CDR3: TGTGCCTGGGGACTAGCCTCGACAGATACGCAGTATTTT.

The chain recombines TRBV18 with TRBJ2-5, with 7 bases that match TRBD1. V was clipped by 8 bases and J by 1 base; unmatched bases: 10. The CDR3 totals 15 residues. Germline V gene sequence: CDR1 KGHSH, CDR2 LQKENI. This chain's CDR3 is CASIQGQKVQETQYF. CDR3 DNA: TGTGCCAGCATACAGGGACAGAAGGTCCAAGAGACCCAGTACTTC.

The V and J genes are TRBV7-3 and TRBJ2-3, with D maybe TRBD2 (6 bases). V was clipped by 1 base and J by 4 bases, with 18 bases between them. Germline loops: CDR1 SGHTA, CDR2 FQGTGA. The CDR3 has 17 residues. CDR3 region: CASSLKSGAGRPDTQYF. DNA of the CDR3: TGTGCCAGCAGCTTAAAGTCCGGGGCAGGGAGGCCAGATACGCAGTATTTT.

The J gene is TRBJ1-4, the V gene TRBV9, with 10 bases lining up with TRBD1. Germline CDR1 is SGDLS and CDR2 is YYNGEE. CDR3 length: 16 residues. After removal of 0 bases from V and 3 bases from J, the junction contained 2 bases not matched to a gene. The CDR3 bases are TGTGCCAGCAGCGTAGAGGGGACAGGGGCTAATGAAAAACTGTTTTTT. This translates into CASSVEGTGANEKLFF.

Only one count was recorded for this clone. It is unclear where the CDR3 begins or ends on the DNA, so no DNA is shown, and the CDR3 is as TCRdb lists it. The chain joins TRBV28 to TRBJ2-7; the table names TRBD1, a call not compared with the DNA. Germline lookup yields CDR1 MDHEN and CDR2 SYDVKM. The CDR3 region is 17 residues in length, termini included. The CDR3 here is CASSSSTGLKGNYEQYF.

The chain couples TRBV5-1 to TRBJ2-1; tentative D call: TRBD2 (6 bases). This CDR3 is built from 17 residues. The ends were cut back, 0 bases at V and 6 bases at J, with 19 bases in the middle. Germline V gives CDR1 SGHRS, CDR2 YFSETQ. The DNA of the CDR3 is TGCGCCAGCAGCTTGGTGGGGGGTGGACTGAGGCGCAATGAGCAGTTCTTC. Amino acids: CASSLVGGGLRRNEQFF.

This sequence joins TRBV9 and TRBJ2-1; 9 nucleotides align to TRBD1. This CDR3 has 15 amino acids. Per germline, CDR1 SGDLS and CDR2 YYNGEE. Trimming removed 2 bases from V and 6 bases from J; junction bases left unmatched: 6. CDR3 protein: CASSVGTGLINEQFF. The CDR3 DNA follows: TGTGCCAGCAGCGTGGGGACAGGGCTTATCAATGAGCAGTTCTTC.